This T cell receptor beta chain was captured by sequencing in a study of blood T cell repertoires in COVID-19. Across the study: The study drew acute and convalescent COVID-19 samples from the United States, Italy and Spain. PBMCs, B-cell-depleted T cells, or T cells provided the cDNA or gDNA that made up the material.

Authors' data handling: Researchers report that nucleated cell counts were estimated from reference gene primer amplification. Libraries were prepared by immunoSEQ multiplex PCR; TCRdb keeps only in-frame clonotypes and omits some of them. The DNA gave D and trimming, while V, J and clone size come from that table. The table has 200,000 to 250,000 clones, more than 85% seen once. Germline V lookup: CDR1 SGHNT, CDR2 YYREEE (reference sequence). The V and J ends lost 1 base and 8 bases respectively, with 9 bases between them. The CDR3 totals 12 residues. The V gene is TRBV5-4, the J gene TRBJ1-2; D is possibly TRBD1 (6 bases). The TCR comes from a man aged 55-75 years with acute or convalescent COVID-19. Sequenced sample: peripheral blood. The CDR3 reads CASSLPGEGYTF. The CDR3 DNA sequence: TGTGCCAGCAGCTTGCCAGGGGAGGGCTACACCTTC.